This is a list of T cell receptor beta chains from one sample in a study of T cell responses to AZD1222 COVID-19 vaccine. Generated by immunoSEQ multiplex PCR, the TCRdb table keeps only in-frame clones and is missing some. The top ten hold 1.7% of the sample, which has roughly 130,000 clones, about 90% seen once. This sample comprised peripheral blood, obtained on day 0 of AZD1222 vaccination. The receptors shown here come from an adult in good health. The CDR3 runs from the conserved cysteine through the conserved F or W. The D gene is left open where the match is weak. Size is stated for part of the rows, as once, few or many counts, or as a class when the clone is expanded.

CASSQLTNTEAFF	TGTGCCAGCAGCCAACTCACGAACACTGAAGCTTTCTTT	13	NA	TRBV3-1/TRBV3-2	TRBJ1-1	NA
CASSRTDMNTEAFF	TGTGCCAGCAGCCGGACGGATATGAACACTGAAGCTTTCTTT	14	NA	TRBV11-1	TRBJ1-1	NA
CASSSSGTSGEKLFF	TGCGCCAGCAGCTCCTCCGGGACCTCGGGTGAAAAACTGTTTTTT	15	few	TRBV5-1	TRBJ1-4	NA
CASSWGATGTYEQYF	TGCGCCAGCAGTTGGGGGGCGACAGGAACCTACGAGCAGTACTTC	15	NA	TRBV5-1	TRBJ2-7	NA
CASSLGLAGGKDTQYF	TGTGCCAGCAGCCTCGGACTAGCGGGGGGTAAAGATACGCAGTATTTT	16	NA	TRBV3-1/TRBV3-2	TRBJ2-3	TRBD2
CASSFAGGGQAFF	TGCGCCAGCAGCTTCGCAGGTGGCGGACAAGCTTTCTTT	13	NA	TRBV5-1	TRBJ1-1	NA
CASSPRQAHSYNSPLHF	TGTGCCAGCAGTCCCCGACAGGCCCACTCCTATAATTCACCCCTCCACTTT	17	NA	TRBV27	TRBJ1-6	NA
CASSQDPGLAGGGSTDTQYF	TGCGCCAGCAGCCAAGACCCGGGACTAGCGGGGGGCGGGAGCACAGATACGCAGTATTTT	20	NA	TRBV4-1	TRBJ2-3	TRBD2
CASSSNQFGTEAFF	TGTGCCAGCAGCTCCAATCAGTTCGGCACTGAAGCTTTCTTT	14	once	TRBV13	TRBJ1-1	NA
CASSLVSNTEAFF	TGTGCCAGCAGCTTGGTCTCGAACACTGAAGCTTTCTTT	13	NA	TRBV11-2	TRBJ1-1	NA
CASSLEGTLTEAFF	TGTGCCAGCAGCTTAGAAGGGACGCTTACTGAAGCTTTCTTT	14	NA	TRBV11-3	TRBJ1-1	NA
CASSYSRRTSVREQFF	TGTGCCAGCAGTTACTCGAGGCGGACTTCCGTCAGGGAGCAGTTCTTC	16	NA	TRBV6-2/TRBV6-3	TRBJ2-1	NA
CASSQDVWRGGYNEQFF	TGTGCCAGCAGCCAAGATGTGTGGCGGGGGGGTTACAATGAGCAGTTCTTC	17	NA	TRBV14	TRBJ2-1	TRBD2
CASTPRQGNYGYTF	TGTGCCAGCACCCCACGGCAGGGGAACTATGGCTACACCTTC	14	NA	TRBV6-5	TRBJ1-2	NA
CASSLQGGSSTEAFF	TGTGCCAGCAGCTTACAGGGGGGGAGTAGCACTGAAGCTTTCTTT	15	NA	TRBV2	TRBJ1-1	TRBD1
CASSRDYNQPQHF	TGTGCCAGCAGCCGGGACTACAATCAGCCCCAGCATTTT	13	NA	TRBV2	TRBJ1-5	NA
CASSLVGAKNIQYF	TGTGCCAGCAGCTTAGTTGGAGCCAAAAACATTCAGTACTTC	14	NA	TRBV7-2	TRBJ2-4	NA
CASSKGPTGANTGELFF	TGTGCCAGCAGCAAAGGCCCGACAGGCGCGAACACCGGGGAGCTGTTTTTT	17	NA	TRBV21-1	TRBJ2-2	NA
CASSPPGLGSDIQYF	TGTGCCAGCAGTCCCCCGGGACTAGGATCAGACATTCAGTACTTC	15	NA	TRBV6-2/TRBV6-3	TRBJ2-4	TRBD2
CASKWVYSLNTEAFF	TGTGCCAGCAAGTGGGTATACAGCTTGAACACTGAAGCTTTCTTT	15	NA	TRBV6-5	TRBJ1-1	NA
CASSLSHPNEKLFF	TGTGCCAGCAGCCTTAGTCACCCCAATGAAAAACTGTTTTTT	14	NA	TRBV11-3	TRBJ1-4	NA
CASSQGRLAKNIQYF	TGTGCCAGCAGCCAAGGTCGACTCGCCAAAAACATTCAGTACTTC	15	NA	TRBV3-1/TRBV3-2	TRBJ2-4	NA
CASSPGLNTEAFF	TGTGCCAGCAGCCCGGGACTGAACACTGAAGCTTTCTTT	13	NA	TRBV5-6	TRBJ1-1	NA
CSARSWTEAFF	TGCAGTGCTAGAAGTTGGACTGAAGCTTTCTTT	11	NA	TRBV20-1	TRBJ1-1	NA
CASSRRTENTGELFF	TGCGCCAGCAGCCGAAGGACAGAGAACACCGGGGAGCTGTTTTTT	15	NA	TRBV5-1	TRBJ2-2	NA
CASSPNSGAGNTIYF	TGTGCCAGCAGCCCTAACTCTGGGGCTGGAAACACCATATATTTT	15	NA	TRBV3-1/TRBV3-2	TRBJ1-3	NA
CASSFLAGGEQFF	TGTGCCAGCAGTTTCTTAGCGGGAGGGGAGCAGTTCTTC	13	NA	TRBV6-2/TRBV6-3	TRBJ2-1	TRBD2
CASSPGLASGQETQYF	TGTGCCAGCAGCCCTGGGCTAGCTTCGGGGCAAGAGACCCAGTACTTC	16	NA	TRBV9	TRBJ2-5	NA
CASGYGDWTGGSYNEQFF	TGTGCTAGTGGTTATGGTGATTGGACAGGGGGATCCTACAATGAGCAGTTCTTC	18	few	TRBV12-5	TRBJ2-1	TRBD1
CASDQRGFGYNEQFF	TGTGCCAGTGATCAAAGGGGTTTTGGCTACAATGAGCAGTTCTTC	15	few	TRBV19	TRBJ2-1	NA
CASRGPTPYGYTF	TGTGCCAGCAGGGGTCCCACCCCCTATGGCTACACCTTC	13	NA	TRBV6-5	TRBJ1-2	NA
CASSFWGQSPLHF	TGTGCCAGCAGTTTCTGGGGGCAATCACCCCTCCACTTT	13	NA	TRBV27	TRBJ1-6	NA
CASSSGQGRETQYF	TGCGCCAGCAGCTCGGGACAGGGGAGAGAGACCCAGTACTTC	14	once	TRBV5-1	TRBJ2-5	TRBD1
CASSPPQDYNSPLHF	TGTGCCAGCTCACCACCCCAGGACTATAATTCACCCCTCCACTTT	15	NA	TRBV18	TRBJ1-6	NA
CAISERGPASGNTIYF	TGTGCCATCAGTGAGCGGGGACCGGCCTCTGGAAACACCATATATTTT	16	NA	TRBV10-3	TRBJ1-3	NA
CASSQSSHQPQHF	TGTGCCAGCAGCCAAAGCAGCCATCAGCCCCAGCATTTT	13	NA	TRBV3-1/TRBV3-2	TRBJ1-5	NA
CASSQDGGEYGYTF	TGTGCCAGCAGCCAAGATGGCGGGGAGTATGGCTACACCTTC	14	NA	TRBV3-1/TRBV3-2	TRBJ1-2	NA
CASSLAGRQPQHF	TGTGCCAGCAGCCTCGCAGGGAGGCAGCCCCAGCATTTT	13	NA	TRBV11-2	TRBJ1-5	NA
CASSLPGGTGFGYGYTF	TGTGCCAGCAGCCTACCGGGGGGGACAGGGTTCGGCTATGGCTACACCTTC	17	NA	TRBV7-9	TRBJ1-2	TRBD1
CAAKGRATDTQYF	TGTGCCGCCAAAGGGCGGGCCACAGATACGCAGTATTTT	13	NA	TRBV10-3	TRBJ2-3	NA
CASSLLGMVGNTEAFF	TGCGCCAGCAGCTTGCTGGGAATGGTAGGTAACACTGAAGCTTTCTTT	16	NA	TRBV5-1	TRBJ1-1	NA
CASSFSQGYGYTF	TGTGCCAGCAGCTTTTCCCAGGGGTATGGCTACACCTTC	13	NA	TRBV7-2	TRBJ1-2	NA
CASSQDIGLASDTQYF	TGTGCCAGCAGCCAAGATATCGGACTAGCGTCAGATACGCAGTATTTT	16	NA	TRBV4-2	TRBJ2-3	TRBD2